This T cell receptor beta chain was sequenced for a study of blood T cell repertoires in COVID-19. About the study: Spain, Italy and the United States supplied samples that represented acute and convalescent COVID-19.

The CDR3 has 13 amino acids. The germline gives CDR1 SGHKS, CDR2 YYEKEE (reference sequence). V lost 4 bases to trimming and J lost 1 base, with 8 bases between them. Profiled with immunoSEQ multiplex PCR; TCRdb holds only in-frame clones, not every one. Counted here are a few hundred thousand clones, 70% to 85% occurring once; the ten biggest clones make up under 3.5%. The TCR was taken from a woman aged 55-70 years who had recovered from COVID-19. This rearrangement joins TRBV5-5 to TRBJ1-1; D is unclear. Source material: PBMCs or T cells enriched from blood (not recorded which). This chain's CDR3 is CASSPFGNTEAFF. The DNA for the CDR3 is TGTGCCAGCAGCCCGTTCGGGAACACTGAAGCTTTCTTT.